The clone carrying this T cell receptor (beta chain) has more than one count but fewer than ten. Its antigen is undetermined. The PCR was carried out with 60 Vbeta primers and 13 Jbeta primers. In the original processing: The authors later counted 70 million to 85 million unique TCR beta chains, around 9.9 million of them shared. Some clones are missing from TCRdb's copy, which holds only in-frame ones; the method was immunoSEQ multiplex PCR. The V and J calls and the clone size are those of that table, but D and trimming were determined from the DNA. Of about 150,000 clones in the sample, roughly 80% were seen once. Unmatched junction bases numbered 8, after V lost 2 bases and J lost 6 bases. This CDR3 is 15 amino acids long. Germline CDR1 reads MNHEY; CDR2 reads SVGAGI. This entry is derived from a study of cytomegalovirus exposure and HLA in healthy donors. Study-wide context: HLA-typed donors were the source of around 85 million unique TCRs held in an early data release. Study-wide results and limits: It was reported that the classifier diagnosed cytomegalovirus status with high specificity and sensitivity in both the original and validation cohorts. Later on, a genetic analysis was performed. It linked a missense variant in DCLRE1C with V- and J-gene trimming of TCR beta.

This clonotype was sampled from a man aged 30 to 39 in good health and CMV-seronegative. This chain joins TRBV6-5 and TRBJ2-7; 9 nucleotides line up with TRBD2. Sequenced input: PBMCs. In nucleotides, the CDR3 is TGTGCCAGCAGTTACACTCGACTAGCGGAGTCCGAGCAGTACTTC. Protein product: CASSYTRLAESEQYF.